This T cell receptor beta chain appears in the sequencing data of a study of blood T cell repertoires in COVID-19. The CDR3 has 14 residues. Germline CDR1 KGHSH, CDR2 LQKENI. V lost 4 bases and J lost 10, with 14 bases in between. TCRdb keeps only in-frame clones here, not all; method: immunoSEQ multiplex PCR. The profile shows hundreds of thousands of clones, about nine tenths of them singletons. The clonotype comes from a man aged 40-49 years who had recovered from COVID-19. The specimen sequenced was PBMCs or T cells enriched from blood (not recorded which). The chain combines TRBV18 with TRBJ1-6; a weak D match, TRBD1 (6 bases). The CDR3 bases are TGTGCCAGCTCACACAGGGTTCCGGACTCACCCCTCCACTTT. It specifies CASSHRVPDSPLHF.